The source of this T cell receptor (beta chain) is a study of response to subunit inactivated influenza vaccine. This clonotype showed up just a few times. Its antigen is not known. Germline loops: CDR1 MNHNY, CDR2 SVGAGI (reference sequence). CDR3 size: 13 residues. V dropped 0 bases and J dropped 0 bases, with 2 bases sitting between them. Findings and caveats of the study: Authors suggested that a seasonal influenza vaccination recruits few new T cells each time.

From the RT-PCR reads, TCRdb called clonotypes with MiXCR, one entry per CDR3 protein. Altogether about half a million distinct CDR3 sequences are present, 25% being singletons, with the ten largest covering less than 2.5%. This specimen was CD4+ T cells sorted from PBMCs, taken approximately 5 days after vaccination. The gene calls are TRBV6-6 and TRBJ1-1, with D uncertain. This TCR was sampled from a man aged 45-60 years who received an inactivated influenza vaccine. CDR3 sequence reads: CASSYSVNTEAFF. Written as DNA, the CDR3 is TGTGCCAGCAGTTACTCGGTGAACACTGAAGCTTTCTTT.